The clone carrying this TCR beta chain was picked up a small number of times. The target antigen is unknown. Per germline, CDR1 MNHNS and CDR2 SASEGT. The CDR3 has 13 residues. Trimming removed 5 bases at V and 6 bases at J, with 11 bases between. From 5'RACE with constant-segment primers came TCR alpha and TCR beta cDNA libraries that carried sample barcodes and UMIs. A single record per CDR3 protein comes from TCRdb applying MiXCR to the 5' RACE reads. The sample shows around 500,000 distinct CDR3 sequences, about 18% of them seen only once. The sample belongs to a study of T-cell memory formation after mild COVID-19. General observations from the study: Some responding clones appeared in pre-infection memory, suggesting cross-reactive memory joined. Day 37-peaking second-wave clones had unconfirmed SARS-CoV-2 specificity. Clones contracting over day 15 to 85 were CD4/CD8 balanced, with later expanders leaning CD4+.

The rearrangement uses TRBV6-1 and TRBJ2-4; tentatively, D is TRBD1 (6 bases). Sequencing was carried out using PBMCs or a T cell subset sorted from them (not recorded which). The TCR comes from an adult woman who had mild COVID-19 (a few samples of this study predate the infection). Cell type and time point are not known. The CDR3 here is CASSTGTPNIQYF. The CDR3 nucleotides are TGTGCCAGCAGTACCGGGACACCAAACATTCAGTACTTC.